This T cell receptor (beta chain) was obtained from a study of blood T cell repertoires in COVID-19. Across the whole study: COVID-19 samples collected from the United States, Italy and Spain covered acute and convalescent phases.

The CDR3 is made up of 13 amino acids. CDR1 and CDR2 (germline): SQVTM, ANQGSEA. The V and J ends lost 4 bases and 7 bases respectively, with 17 bases between them. The data were produced by immunoSEQ multiplex PCR, yet TCRdb's version contains in-frame clones alone and is incomplete. The table shows 95,000 to 110,000 clones, with 80% to 90% occurring only once. The rearrangement joins TRBV29-1 to TRBJ2-7, with D possibly matching TRBD2 (6 bases). The TCR sequence derives from a human donor in a cohort sampled during active COVID-19. Input material: peripheral blood. CDR3 residues: CSVAAGGAWEQYF. The CDR3 bases are TGCAGCGTTGCAGCAGGAGGGGCCTGGGAGCAGTACTTC.